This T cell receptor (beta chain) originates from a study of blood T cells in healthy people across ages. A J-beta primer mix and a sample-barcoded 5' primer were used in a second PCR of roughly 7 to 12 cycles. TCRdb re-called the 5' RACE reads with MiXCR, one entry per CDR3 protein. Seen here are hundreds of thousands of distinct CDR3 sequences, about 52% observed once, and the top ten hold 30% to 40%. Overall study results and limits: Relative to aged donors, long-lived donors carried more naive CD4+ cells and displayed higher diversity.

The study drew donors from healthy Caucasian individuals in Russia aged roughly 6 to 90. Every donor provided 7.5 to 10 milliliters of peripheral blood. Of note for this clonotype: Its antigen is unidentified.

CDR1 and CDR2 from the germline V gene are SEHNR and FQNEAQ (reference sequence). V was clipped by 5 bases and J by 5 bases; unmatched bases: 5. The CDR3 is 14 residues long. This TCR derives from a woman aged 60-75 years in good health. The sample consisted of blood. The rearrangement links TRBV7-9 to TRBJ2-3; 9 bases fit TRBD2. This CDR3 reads CASSHSGSGDTQYF. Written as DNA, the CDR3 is TGTGCCAGCAGCCATAGCGGGAGTGGAGATACGCAGTATTTT.